This is a list of T cell receptor beta chains from one sample in a study of cytomegalovirus exposure and HLA in healthy donors. Here immunoSEQ multiplex PCR was the method, and the copy in TCRdb shows in-frame clones only, minus some. This table holds about 170,000 clones, 80% found once. The sequencing sample was made of PBMCs. Receptors originate from a young man in good health and CMV-seropositive. CDR3s include the opening cysteine and the closing phenylalanine or tryptophan. D genes are given only for firm matches. Rows may omit the clone size; those that give it use once, few, many or a size class.

abundance,v_gene,j_gene,d_gene,CDR3aa,CDR3nt
-,TRBV11-2,TRBJ1-1,-,CASSYTGYTEAFF,TGTGCCAGCAGCTACACAGGGTACACTGAAGCTTTCTTT
-,TRBV6-4,TRBJ2-1,-,CASSDVGGGYNEQFF,TGTGCCAGCAGTGATGTGGGGGGAGGCTACAATGAGCAGTTCTTC
-,TRBV2,TRBJ1-4,TRBD1,CASSPGTATSGKLFF,TGTGCCAGCAGTCCGGGGACAGCTACCAGCGGAAAACTGTTTTTT
-,TRBV7-9,TRBJ2-3,-,CASSLVKSTDTQYF,TGTGCCAGCAGCTTAGTTAAAAGCACAGATACGCAGTATTTT
-,TRBV5-1,TRBJ2-7,TRBD1,CASSLIGTGAYEQYF,TGCGCCAGCAGCTTGATAGGGACAGGGGCCTACGAGCAGTACTTC
-,TRBV7-8,TRBJ2-5,TRBD2,CASSLTSGGARETQYF,TGTGCCAGCAGCTTAACTAGCGGGGGGGCGAGGGAGACCCAGTACTTC
-,TRBV18,TRBJ2-1,-,CASSPPLGGASSYNEQFF,TGTGCCAGCTCACCACCGCTGGGGGGGGCGAGCTCCTACAATGAGCAGTTCTTC
-,TRBV6-5,TRBJ2-3,TRBD2,CASSFERGGVDTQYF,TGTGCCAGCAGTTTCGAGCGGGGGGGAGTCGATACGCAGTATTTT
few,TRBV6-6,TRBJ2-5,-,CASSSPWGVRQETQYF,TGTGCCAGCAGTTCTCCCTGGGGGGTTCGTCAAGAGACCCAGTACTTC
once,TRBV25-1,TRBJ1-2,TRBD1,CASSAPGTGSYGYTF,TGTGCCAGCAGTGCGCCCGGGACAGGGAGTTATGGCTACACCTTC
few,TRBV20-1,TRBJ2-1,TRBD2,CSAGGSEQFF,TGCAGTGCCGGCGGGAGTGAGCAGTTCTTC
few,TRBV27,TRBJ2-7,-,CASSLGGPLSYEQYF,TGTGCCAGCAGTTTGGGAGGCCCCCTCTCCTACGAGCAGTACTTC
-,TRBV5-1,TRBJ1-4,-,CASSRDSSTNEKLFF,TGCGCCAGCAGCCGCGACAGCTCAACTAATGAAAAACTGTTTTTT
-,TRBV28,TRBJ2-5,TRBD2,CASSLSGLVRETQYF,TGTGCCAGCAGTTTATCGGGACTAGTGAGGGAGACCCAGTACTTC
few,TRBV6-1,TRBJ1-2,TRBD1,CASSYDRAPYGYTF,TGTGCCAGCAGTTATGACAGGGCCCCCTATGGCTACACCTTC
-,TRBV11-3,TRBJ2-7,TRBD1,CASSLGGQSYEQYF,TGTGCCAGCAGCTTAGGGGGACAGTCCTACGAGCAGTACTTC
-,TRBV5-6,TRBJ1-2,TRBD1,CASSAGTGGNYGYTF,TGTGCCAGCAGCGCCGGGACAGGGGGCAACTATGGCTACACCTTC
-,TRBV27,TRBJ2-5,-,CASSLTLGGRETQYF,TGTGCCAGCAGTTTGACGCTTGGGGGCAGGGAGACCCAGTACTTC
-,TRBV6-1,TRBJ1-1,TRBD1,CASSADRGRGDTEAFF,TGTGCCAGCAGTGCTGACAGGGGCCGAGGGGACACTGAAGCTTTCTTT
-,TRBV29-1,TRBJ2-7,-,CSVPGTQAYEQYF,TGCAGCGTTCCTGGGACTCAAGCCTACGAGCAGTACTTC
-,TRBV27,TRBJ2-3,TRBD2,CASRETSGRGTDTQYF,TGTGCCAGCAGGGAGACTAGCGGGAGAGGGACAGATACGCAGTATTTT
-,TRBV6-1,TRBJ1-1,TRBD1,CASSRGQGYTEAFF,TGTGCCAGCAGCCGCGGACAGGGGTACACTGAAGCTTTCTTT
-,TRBV14,TRBJ2-1,-,CASSRGVPGNNEQFF,TGTGCCAGCAGCCGTGGGGTCCCGGGGAACAATGAGCAGTTCTTC
-,TRBV5-6,TRBJ1-4,-,CASSRGVVNEKLFF,TGTGCCAGCAGCCGGGGAGTGGTGAATGAAAAACTGTTTTTT
few,TRBV15,TRBJ1-5,TRBD1,CATSRARQGRWGQPQHF,TGTGCCACCAGCAGAGCCCGACAGGGGCGGTGGGGTCAGCCCCAGCATTTT
-,TRBV7-9,TRBJ2-5,TRBD2,CASRRLAGGETQYF,TGTGCCAGCAGGCGACTAGCGGGAGGAGAGACCCAGTACTTC
-,TRBV25-1,TRBJ1-6,TRBD1,CASSDRQGSNSPLHF,TGTGCCAGCAGTGACAGACAGGGGTCAAATTCACCCCTCCACTTT
-,TRBV4-1,TRBJ1-5,-,CASSQEAGFGQPQHF,TGCGCCAGCAGCCAAGAGGCAGGGTTCGGGCAGCCCCAGCATTTT
few,TRBV2,TRBJ2-7,-,CASSDKRSYEQYF,TGTGCCAGCAGTGATAAGCGGAGCTACGAGCAGTACTTC
once,TRBV9,TRBJ1-2,-,CASNLGRAFDGYTF,TGTGCCAGCAACTTGGGCAGGGCGTTTGATGGCTACACCTTC
-,TRBV27,TRBJ1-2,TRBD1,CASMPPGQPYGYTF,TGTGCCAGCATGCCACCGGGACAGCCCTATGGCTACACCTTC
-,TRBV5-1,TRBJ2-5,TRBD1,CASSYWTGRRPEETQYF,TGCGCCAGCAGCTATTGGACAGGGCGGCGCCCCGAAGAGACCCAGTACTTC
-,TRBV7-9,TRBJ2-3,-,CSSSMGAPGDTQYF,TGTTCCAGCAGCATGGGGGCACCCGGGGATACGCAGTATTTT
once,TRBV9,TRBJ1-6,-,CASSVAGETDYNSPLHF,TGTGCCAGCAGCGTAGCAGGGGAGACAGACTATAATTCACCCCTCCACTTT
-,TRBV5-4,TRBJ1-5,-,CASGGYGQPQHF,TGTGCCAGCGGGGGCTATGGTCAGCCCCAGCATTTT
-,TRBV11-2,TRBJ2-1,TRBD2,CASSPLIAGPEQFF,TGTGCCAGCAGCCCCCTCATAGCGGGGCCGGAGCAGTTCTTC
-,TRBV7-2,TRBJ2-5,-,CASSSWTKQETQYF,TGTGCCAGCAGCTCCTGGACAAAGCAAGAGACCCAGTACTTC